This T cell receptor (beta chain) was captured by sequencing in a study of cytomegalovirus exposure and HLA in healthy donors. Study results and limitations: Among CMV-associated TCR beta chains, most appeared HLA-restricted in a later analysis.

The CDR3 has 10 amino acids. V lost 6 bases and J lost 8, with 8 bases in between. Germline CDR1 and CDR2: MGHDK and SYGVNS. In the case of this clone: The antigen remains undetermined.

The PCR employed 60 Vbeta primers together with 13 Jbeta primers. Method: immunoSEQ multiplex PCR; TCRdb's copy keeps in-frame clones and lacks some. The top ten clones hold 3% to 3.5% of a sample with over 150,000 clones, roughly 81% of them seen once. Material: PBMCs. This clonotype was sampled from a woman aged 25 to 45 in good health and CMV-seropositive. The chain links TRBV25-1 to TRBJ2-7, with D tentatively TRBD1 (5 bases). The CDR3 loop is CASRGLKQYF. The CDR3 region has the DNA TGTGCCAGCAGGGGGCTTAAGCAGTACTTC.